These T cell receptor beta chains were read from a single sample in a study of blood T cells in healthy people across ages. Each CDR3 protein is one row after TCRdb ran MiXCR on the 5' RACE reads. The sample has roughly 790,000 distinct CDR3 sequences; about 42% are singletons. Sequenced: blood. The source is a woman aged 55-69 years in good health. CDR3s include the opening cysteine and the closing phenylalanine or tryptophan. A D gene is named only where the DNA matches it firmly. A clone size is listed for some rows: how often the clone was seen (once, few, many), or a class if it is expanded.

clone size,CDR3 length,V gene,D gene,J gene,CDR3 DNA,CDR3 protein
.,13,TRBV29-1,.,TRBJ2-1,TGCAGCGGTGATGGGGCGATTGGCAATGAGCAGTTCTTC,CSGDGAIGNEQFF
.,19,TRBV6-5,TRBD1,TRBJ1-1,TGTGCCAGCAGTTACTCGAGTGGGACAGGCGGAGGCTTGAGCACTGAAGCTTTCTTT,CASSYSSGTGGGLSTEAFF
few,15,TRBV20-1,TRBD1,TRBJ2-1,TGCAGTGCTAGAGATCCGGGACAGGGGTTGAATGAGCAGTTCTTC,CSARDPGQGLNEQFF
.,15,TRBV6-2/TRBV6-3,TRBD1,TRBJ2-1,TGTGCCAGCAGTCCGGGACAGGGGCTCCAAGAGACCCAGTTCTTC,CASSPGQGLQETQFF
many,14,TRBV7-8,TRBD1,TRBJ2-5,TGTGCCAGCAGCTGGTCGACAGGGGCAGAGACCCAGTACTTC,CASSWSTGAETQYF
many,13,TRBV6-1,.,TRBJ1-1,TGTGCCAGCAGTCGGGGCGCGGGCACTGAAGCTTTCTTT,CASSRGAGTEAFF
.,14,TRBV7-2,TRBD1,TRBJ1-2,TGTGCCAGCAGCTCGGACAGGGGGATTGGGGGCTACACCTTC,CASSSDRGIGGYTF
.,14,TRBV20-1,.,TRBJ2-7,TGCAGTGCTAGAGATGGGGGTGGGGGAACCGAGCAGTACTTC,CSARDGGGGTEQYF
few,14,TRBV27,TRBD2,TRBJ2-1,TGTGCCAGCAGTCGAGGGGTAGCGGGAGATGAGCAGTTCTTC,CASSRGVAGDEQFF
few,17,TRBV5-1,.,TRBJ2-6,TGCGCCAGCAGCTTGGTAGACACATACTCTGGGGCCAACGTCCTGACTTTC,CASSLVDTYSGANVLTF
once,16,TRBV19,TRBD1,TRBJ2-7,TGTGCCAGTAGTATGCGACCGGGACAGACGGCCTACGAGCAGTACTTC,CASSMRPGQTAYEQYF
.,14,TRBV5-1,TRBD1,TRBJ2-7,TGCGCCAGCAGCTGGCGGACAGGGTTGGATGAGCAGTACTTC,CASSWRTGLDEQYF
.,15,TRBV11-2,TRBD2,TRBJ2-1,TGTGCCAGCAGCTTTTCGGTAGCGGGGGACAATGAGCAGTTCTTC,CASSFSVAGDNEQFF
.,13,TRBV19,.,TRBJ2-7,TGTGCCAGTAGAGCCAGGGGTTCCTACGAGCAGTACTTC,CASRARGSYEQYF
.,14,TRBV21-1,.,TRBJ2-7,TGTGCCAGCAATAGGCTAGCGGGAAGCCGCGAGCAGTACTTC,CASNRLAGSREQYF
.,13,TRBV7-6,.,TRBJ2-1,TGTGCCAGCAGCCTAAGGACCAAGGATGAGCAGTTCTTC,CASSLRTKDEQFF
few,14,TRBV7-2,.,TRBJ2-1,TGTGCCAGCAGCTTAGGGCAGGATAACAATGAGCAGTTCTTC,CASSLGQDNNEQFF
.,15,TRBV15,TRBD1,TRBJ2-5,TGTGCCACCAGCAGAGGCGGACAGGGCCAAGAGACCCAGTACTTC,CATSRGGQGQETQYF